This T cell receptor (beta chain) came from a study of cytomegalovirus exposure and HLA in healthy donors. Study-level information: The study placed around 85% of its roughly 410 genotyped donors in the Caucasian-associated ancestry cluster.

This clone was seen a few times. Its antigen remains unidentified. The CDR3 loop spans 15 amino acids. The trim removed 6 bases at V and 5 bases at J, leaving 8 bases unmatched. Looked up from germline, CDR1 is MNHNY and CDR2 is SVGAGI (reference sequence). The study, taken as a whole, reports: TCR beta sequences numbering under 20,000 were associated with HLA alleles at 0.05 false discovery rate in a later analysis. An apparent linkage of common viral pathogens to several of the most significant clusters emerged in a later analysis. A later analysis, which compared TCR beta chains of equal frequency, found the HLA-associated ones more clonally expanded.

The study ran its PCR with 60 Vbeta and 13 Jbeta primers. Repertoires were generated with immunoSEQ multiplex PCR, while TCRdb's copy carries only in-frame clones and drops some. The data hold 130,000 or so clones, with approximately 84% observed a single time. What was sequenced was PBMCs. The receptor's source is a woman in her 40s in good health and CMV-seronegative. The chain has TRBV6-6 and TRBJ2-2; 8 bases are shared with TRBD1. The CDR3 region has the DNA TGTGCCAGCAGCTTCGACAGGGGAAAAACCGGGGAGCTGTTTTTT. This gives the protein CASSFDRGKTGELFF.